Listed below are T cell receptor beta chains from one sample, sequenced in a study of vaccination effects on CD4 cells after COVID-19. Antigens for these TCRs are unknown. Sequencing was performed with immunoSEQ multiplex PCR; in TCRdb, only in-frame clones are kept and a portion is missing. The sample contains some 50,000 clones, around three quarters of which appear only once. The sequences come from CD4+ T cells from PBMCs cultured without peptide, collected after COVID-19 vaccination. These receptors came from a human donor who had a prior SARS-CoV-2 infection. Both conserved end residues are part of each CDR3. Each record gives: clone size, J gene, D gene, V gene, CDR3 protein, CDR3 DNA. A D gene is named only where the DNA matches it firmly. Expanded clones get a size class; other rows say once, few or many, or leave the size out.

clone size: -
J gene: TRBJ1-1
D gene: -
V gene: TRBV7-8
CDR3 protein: CASRGQAGTEAFF
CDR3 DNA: TGTGCCAGCCGCGGACAAGCGGGCACTGAAGCTTTCTTT

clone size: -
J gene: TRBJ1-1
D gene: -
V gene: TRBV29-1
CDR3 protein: CSVGVGAVSEAFF
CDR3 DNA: TGCAGCGTTGGGGTGGGGGCAGTGAGTGAAGCTTTCTTT

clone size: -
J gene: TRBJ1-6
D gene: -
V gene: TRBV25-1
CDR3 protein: CASSELRGNSPLHF
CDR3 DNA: TGTGCCAGCAGTGAACTCAGGGGTAATTCACCCCTCCACTTT

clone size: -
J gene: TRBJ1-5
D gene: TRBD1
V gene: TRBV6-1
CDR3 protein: CASSEQGGVGQPQHF
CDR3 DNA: TGTGCCAGCAGTGAACAGGGGGGAGTCGGTCAGCCCCAGCATTTT

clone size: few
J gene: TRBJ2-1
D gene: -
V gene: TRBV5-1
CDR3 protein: CASSLGRGRSGWGQYYNEQFF
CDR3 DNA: TGCGCCAGCAGCTTAGGGAGGGGGCGCAGCGGGTGGGGGCAATACTACAATGAGCAGTTCTTC

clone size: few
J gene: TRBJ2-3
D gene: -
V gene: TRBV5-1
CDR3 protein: CASSRGNVETDTQYF
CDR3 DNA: TGCGCCAGCAGCCGTGGTAACGTCGAGACAGATACGCAGTATTTT

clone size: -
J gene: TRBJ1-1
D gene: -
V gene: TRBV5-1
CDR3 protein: CASSPADTEAFF
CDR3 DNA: TGCGCCAGCAGCCCGGCGGACACTGAAGCTTTCTTT

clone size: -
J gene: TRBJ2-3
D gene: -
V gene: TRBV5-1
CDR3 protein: CASSLAVGGDSDTQYF
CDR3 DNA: TGCGCCAGCAGCTTGGCGGTAGGGGGAGATTCAGATACGCAGTATTTT

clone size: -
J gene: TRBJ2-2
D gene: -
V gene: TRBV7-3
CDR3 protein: CASSLGGSTGELFF
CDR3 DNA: TGTGCCAGCAGCTTAGGGGGTAGTACCGGGGAGCTGTTTTTT

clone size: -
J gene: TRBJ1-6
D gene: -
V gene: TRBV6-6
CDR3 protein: CASSKSEARYNSPLHF
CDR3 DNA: TGTGCCAGCAGCAAATCAGAGGCCCGGTATAATTCACCCCTCCACTTT

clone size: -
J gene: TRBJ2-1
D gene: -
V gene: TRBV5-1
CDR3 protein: CASSLVGGAYNEQFF
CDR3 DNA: TGCGCCAGCAGCTTGGTAGGAGGGGCCTACAATGAGCAGTTCTTC

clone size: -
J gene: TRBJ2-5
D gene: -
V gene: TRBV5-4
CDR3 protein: CASSLGGDHQETQYF
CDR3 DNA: TGTGCCAGCAGCTTGGGGGGGGACCACCAAGAGACCCAGTACTTC

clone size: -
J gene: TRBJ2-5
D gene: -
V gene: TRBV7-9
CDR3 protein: CASSFGAGQQETQYF
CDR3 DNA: TGTGCCAGCAGCTTCGGGGCGGGACAGCAAGAGACCCAGTACTTC

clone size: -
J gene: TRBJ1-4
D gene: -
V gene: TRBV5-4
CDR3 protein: CASSLGGGQGEKLFF
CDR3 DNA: TGTGCCAGCAGCTTGGGAGGGGGGCAGGGTGAAAAACTGTTTTTT

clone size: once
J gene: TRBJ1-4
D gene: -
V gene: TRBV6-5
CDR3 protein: CASSSHGRGKLFF
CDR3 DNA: TGTGCCAGCAGTTCCCACGGCCGAGGGAAACTGTTTTTT

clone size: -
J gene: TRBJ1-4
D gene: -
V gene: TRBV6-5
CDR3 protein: CASRPTPGVWLFF
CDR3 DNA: TGTGCCAGCAGACCCACCCCAGGGGTTTGGCTGTTTTTT

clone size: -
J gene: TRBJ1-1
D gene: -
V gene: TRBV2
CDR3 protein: CASSVQLNTEAFF
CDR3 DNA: TGTGCCAGCAGTGTGCAGCTGAACACTGAAGCTTTCTTT

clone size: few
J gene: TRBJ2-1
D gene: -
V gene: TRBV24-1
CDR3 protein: CATSVGGGNEQFF
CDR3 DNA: TGTGCCACCAGTGTAGGGGGGGGCAATGAGCAGTTCTTC

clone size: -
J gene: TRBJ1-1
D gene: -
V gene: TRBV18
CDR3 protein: CASSPPSRATEAFF
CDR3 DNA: TGTGCCAGCTCACCGCCTTCAAGGGCCACTGAAGCTTTCTTT

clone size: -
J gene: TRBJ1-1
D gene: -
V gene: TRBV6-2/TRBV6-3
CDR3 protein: CASSYSVPPQAFF
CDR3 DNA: TGTGCCAGCAGTTATTCCGTCCCTCCACAAGCTTTCTTT

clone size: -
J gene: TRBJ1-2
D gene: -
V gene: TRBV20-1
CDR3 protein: CSANSNYGYTF
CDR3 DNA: TGCAGTGCTAACTCTAACTATGGCTACACCTTC

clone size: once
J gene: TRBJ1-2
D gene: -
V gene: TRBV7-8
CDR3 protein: CASSLARVYGYTF
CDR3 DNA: TGTGCCAGCAGCTTAGCTAGGGTCTATGGCTACACCTTC

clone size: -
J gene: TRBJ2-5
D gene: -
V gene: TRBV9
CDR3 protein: CASSSTGETQYF
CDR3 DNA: TGTGCCAGCAGCTCGACGGGGGAGACCCAGTACTTC

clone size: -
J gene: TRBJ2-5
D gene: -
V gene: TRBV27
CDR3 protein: CASSPTGPRLETQYF
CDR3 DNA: TGTGCCAGCAGCCCGACGGGGCCCCGATTAGAGACCCAGTACTTC

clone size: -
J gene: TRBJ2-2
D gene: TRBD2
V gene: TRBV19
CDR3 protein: CASSKGTGTSLNTGELFF
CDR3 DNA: TGTGCCAGTAGTAAAGGGACCGGGACTAGCTTGAACACCGGGGAGCTGTTTTTT

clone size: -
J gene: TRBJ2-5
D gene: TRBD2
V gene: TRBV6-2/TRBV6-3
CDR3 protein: CASSSPGLATYQETQYF
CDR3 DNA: TGTGCCAGCAGTTCTCCGGGACTAGCGACATACCAAGAGACCCAGTACTTC

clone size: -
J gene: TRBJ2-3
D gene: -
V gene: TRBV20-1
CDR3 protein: CSAGAGDTQYF
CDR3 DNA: TGCAGTGCCGGGGCGGGAGATACGCAGTATTTT

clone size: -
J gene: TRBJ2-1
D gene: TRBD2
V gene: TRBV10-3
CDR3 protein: CAISESVPSGYNEQFF
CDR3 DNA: TGTGCCATCAGTGAGTCTGTTCCTAGCGGATACAATGAGCAGTTCTTC

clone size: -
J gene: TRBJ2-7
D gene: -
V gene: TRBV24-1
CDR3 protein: CATSDFGGYEQYF
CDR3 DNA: TGTGCCACCAGTGATTTCGGCGGGTACGAGCAGTACTTC

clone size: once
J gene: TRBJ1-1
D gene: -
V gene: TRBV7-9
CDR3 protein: CASSFLFRTEAFF
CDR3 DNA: TGTGCCAGCAGCTTTCTATTCAGAACTGAAGCTTTCTTT

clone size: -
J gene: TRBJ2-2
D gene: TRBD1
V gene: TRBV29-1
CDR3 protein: CSVGNRGLTGELFF
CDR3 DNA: TGCAGCGTGGGTAACAGGGGGCTCACCGGGGAGCTGTTTTTT

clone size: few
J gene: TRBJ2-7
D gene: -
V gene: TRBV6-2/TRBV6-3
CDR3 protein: CASSPLGKPYEQYF
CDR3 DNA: TGTGCCAGCAGCCCACTAGGGAAGCCTTACGAGCAGTACTTC

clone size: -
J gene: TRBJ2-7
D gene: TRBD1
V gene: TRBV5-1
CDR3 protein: CASSPGDRAYEQYF
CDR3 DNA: TGCGCCAGCAGCCCTGGGGACAGGGCCTACGAGCAGTACTTC

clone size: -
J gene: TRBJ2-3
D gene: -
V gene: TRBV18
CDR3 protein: CASSPQSNADTQYF
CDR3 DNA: TGTGCCAGCTCACCCCAATCTAACGCAGATACGCAGTATTTT

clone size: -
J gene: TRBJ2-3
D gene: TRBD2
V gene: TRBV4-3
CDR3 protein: CASSQGGGRAAPDTQYF
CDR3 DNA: TGCGCCAGCAGCCAAGGTGGCGGGAGGGCCGCACCAGATACGCAGTATTTT

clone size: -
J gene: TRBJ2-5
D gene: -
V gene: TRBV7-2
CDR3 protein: CASSLGSRSGQETQYF
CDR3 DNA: TGTGCCAGCAGCTTAGGGTCTAGGAGCGGACAAGAGACCCAGTACTTC

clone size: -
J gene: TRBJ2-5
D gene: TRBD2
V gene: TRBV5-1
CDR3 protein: CASSKGLAGVQETQYF
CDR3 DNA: TGCGCCAGCAGCAAAGGACTAGCGGGGGTTCAAGAGACCCAGTACTTC

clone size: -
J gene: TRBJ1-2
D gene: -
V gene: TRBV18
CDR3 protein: CASSPRDRPYTF
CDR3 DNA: TGTGCCAGCTCACCCCGGGACCGCCCTTACACCTTC

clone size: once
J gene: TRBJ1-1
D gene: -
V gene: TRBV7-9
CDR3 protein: CASSLAPRGTEAFF
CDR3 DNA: TGTGCCAGCAGCTTAGCACCGAGGGGCACTGAAGCTTTCTTT

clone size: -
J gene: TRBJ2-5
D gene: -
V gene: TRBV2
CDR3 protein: CASSEQPGVQTQYF
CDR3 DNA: TGTGCCAGCAGTGAGCAGCCAGGCGTTCAGACCCAGTACTTC

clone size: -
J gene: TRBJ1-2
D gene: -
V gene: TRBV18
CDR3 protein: CASSPGQRLAYGYTF
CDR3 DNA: TGTGCCAGCTCACCAGGGCAGCGACTAGCCTATGGCTACACCTTC

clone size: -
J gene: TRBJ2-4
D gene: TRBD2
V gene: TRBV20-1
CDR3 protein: CSAGLAHIQYF
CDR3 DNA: TGCAGTGCTGGACTAGCGCACATTCAGTACTTC

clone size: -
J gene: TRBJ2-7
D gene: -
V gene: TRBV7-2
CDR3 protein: CASSSEDRYEQYF
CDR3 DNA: TGTGCCAGCAGCTCGGAGGACAGATACGAGCAGTACTTC

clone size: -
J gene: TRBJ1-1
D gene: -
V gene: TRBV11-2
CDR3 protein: CASSPITGPAFAEAFF
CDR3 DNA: TGTGCCAGCAGCCCAATAACCGGGCCCGCTTTCGCTGAAGCTTTCTTT

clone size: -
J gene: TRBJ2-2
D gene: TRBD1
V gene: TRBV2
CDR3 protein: CASTGQPTGELFF
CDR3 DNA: TGTGCCAGCACGGGACAGCCTACCGGGGAGCTGTTTTTT

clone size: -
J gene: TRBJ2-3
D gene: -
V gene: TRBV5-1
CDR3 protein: CASRELALTDTQYF
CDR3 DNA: TGCGCCAGCAGAGAGCTAGCGCTCACAGATACGCAGTATTTT

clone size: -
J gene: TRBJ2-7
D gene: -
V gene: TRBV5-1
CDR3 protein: CASSLAAAASYEQYF
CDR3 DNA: TGCGCCAGCAGCTTGGCCGCGGCGGCCTCCTACGAGCAGTACTTC

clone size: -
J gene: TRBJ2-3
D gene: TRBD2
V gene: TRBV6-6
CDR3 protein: CASSYPLGTRGDTQYF
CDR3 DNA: TGTGCCAGCAGTTACCCTCTAGGGACTAGAGGAGATACGCAGTATTTT

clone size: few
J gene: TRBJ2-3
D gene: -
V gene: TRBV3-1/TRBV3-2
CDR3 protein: CASSPDSGTQYF
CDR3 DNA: TGTGCCAGCAGCCCTGACTCTGGTACGCAGTATTTT

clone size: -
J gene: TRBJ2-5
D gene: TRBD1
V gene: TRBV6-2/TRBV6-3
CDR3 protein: CASSYHGTGQAAQYF
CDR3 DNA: TGTGCCAGCAGTTACCACGGGACAGGGCAGGCGGCCCAGTACTTC

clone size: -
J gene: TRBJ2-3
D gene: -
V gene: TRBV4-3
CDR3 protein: CASSLAYFTDTQYF
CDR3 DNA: TGCGCCAGCAGCCTCGCCTACTTCACAGATACGCAGTATTTT

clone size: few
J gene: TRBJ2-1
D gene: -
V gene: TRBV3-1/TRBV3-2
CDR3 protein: CASSPYSYNEQFF
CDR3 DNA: TGTGCCAGCAGCCCGTACTCTTACAATGAGCAGTTCTTC

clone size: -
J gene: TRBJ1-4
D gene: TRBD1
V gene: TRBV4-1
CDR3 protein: CASSQGQVNEKLFF
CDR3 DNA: TGCGCCAGCAGCCAGGGACAGGTCAATGAAAAACTGTTTTTT

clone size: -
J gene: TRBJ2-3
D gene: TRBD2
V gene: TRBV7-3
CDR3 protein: CASSLTAGAGSDTQYF
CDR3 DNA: TGTGCCAGCAGCTTAACGGCGGGAGCTGGGTCGGATACGCAGTATTTT

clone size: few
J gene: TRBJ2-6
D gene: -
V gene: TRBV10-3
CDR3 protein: CAISVRGAGANVLTF
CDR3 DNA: TGTGCCATCAGTGTTCGGGGCGCTGGGGCCAACGTCCTGACTTTC

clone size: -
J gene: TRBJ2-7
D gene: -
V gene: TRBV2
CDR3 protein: CASRFAGSGPYEQYF
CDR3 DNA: TGTGCCAGCAGATTTGCGGGGTCTGGGCCCTACGAGCAGTACTTC

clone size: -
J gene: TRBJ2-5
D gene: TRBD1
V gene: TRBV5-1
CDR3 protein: CASSPWTGEETQYF
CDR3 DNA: TGCGCCAGCAGCCCATGGACAGGCGAAGAGACCCAGTACTTC

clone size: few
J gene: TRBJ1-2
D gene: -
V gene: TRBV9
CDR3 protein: CASSRAASNYGYTF
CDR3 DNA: TGTGCCAGCAGTAGGGCAGCTTCAAACTATGGCTACACCTTC